This T cell receptor beta chain is from a study of PD-L1 blockade in urothelial cancer. Overall study findings and caveats: Pretreatment TCR clonality in blood under the median foretold superior survival.

Germline V gene sequence: CDR1 SGHKS, CDR2 YYEKEE (reference sequence). The V gene end was trimmed by 0 bases and the J gene end by 1 base; junction bases not matched to a gene: 8. The CDR3 spans 17 residues. Clones were sequenced by immunoSEQ multiplex PCR, and TCRdb holds only the in-frame ones, with some missing. The data hold approximately 56,000 clones, with around 86% observed a single time. Details on this clone: Its target is not known.

Time point denoted: pretreatment peripheral blood. V is TRBV5-5 and J is TRBJ1-1, with TRBD1 matching over 8 bases. The receptor's source is a man in his 70s with urothelial cancer. Sequencing was performed on PBMCs, taken around atezolizumab (anti-PD-L1) treatment. For the CDR3, the DNA is TGTGCCAGCAGCTTGGAATCGTCAGGGGGCAGGAACACTGAAGCTTTCTTT. Translated: CASSLESSGGRNTEAFF.